What follows are 30 T cell receptor beta chains derived from one specimen sequenced in a study of T-cell reconstitution after alpha-beta-depleted transplantation in children. Preparation of the TCRbeta library was carried out with unique molecular identifiers. One entry per CDR3 protein, called by TCRdb with MiXCR from the PCR reads. The data contain a few hundred thousand distinct CDR3 sequences, about a quarter of them singletons. Here the sequenced sample was PBMCs, taken before TCRalphabeta/CD19-depleted stem cell transplant. Every receptor here comes from a boy under two years old with Wiskott-Aldrich syndrome, due to receive a stem cell transplant.

The chain recombines TRBV7-2 with TRBJ2-3; 9 nucleotides line up with TRBD2. V shed 0 bases and J 3 bases; nucleotides not matched to a gene: 4. Germline lookup yields CDR1 SGHTA and CDR2 FQGNSA. The CDR3 has 16 amino acids. This CDR3 is CASSLAPLAGTDTQYF. CDR3 nucleotides: TGTGCCAGCAGCTTAGCCCCGCTAGCGGGAACAGATACGCAGTATTTT.

This chain joins TRBV20-1 and TRBJ2-7; perhaps TRBD1 as D (6 bases). Germline V CDR1 and CDR2: DFQATT, SNEGSKA (reference sequence). V lost 6 bases and J lost 1, with 16 bases in between. The CDR3 runs to 14 residues. Here the CDR3 reads CSAFGQLLSYEQYF. The DNA of the CDR3 is TGCAGTGCCTTCGGACAGCTCCTTTCCTACGAGCAGTACTTC.

V usage is TRBV27 and J usage is TRBJ2-1; 9 bases are a match to TRBD1. The J segment lost 2 bases and the V segment lost 6 bases, leaving 8 bases of the junction unmatched. Germline CDR1 reads MNHEY; CDR2 reads SMNVEV (reference sequence). This CDR3 comprises 16 residues. The CDR3 DNA is TGTGCCAGCAGAGCCGGACAGGGGAAAGCCTACAATGAGCAGTTCTTC. Residues: CASRAGQGKAYNEQFF.

The CDR3 is CASSLAPSGSPNEQFF. The DNA for the CDR3 is TGCGCCAGCAGCTTGGCCCCTAGCGGGAGTCCCAATGAGCAGTTCTTC. The rearrangement uses TRBV5-1 and TRBJ2-1; the match to TRBD2 covers 10 bases. The ends lost 0 bases at V and 6 bases at J; junction bases unmatched: 6. The CDR3 contains 16 residues. CDR1 SGHRS and CDR2 YFSETQ come from the germline V gene. Full variable domain (outside the CDR3, taken from reference TRBV5-1 and TRBJ2-1): KAGVTQTPRYLIKTRGQQVTLSCSPISGHRSVSWYQQTPGQGLQFLFEYFSETQRNKGNFPGRFSGRQFSNSRSEMNVSTLELGDSALYLCASSLAPSGSPNEQFFGPGTRLTVL.

The CDR3 DNA reads as TGCAGTGCTAGCCCCACCCGGGGGAGTGAGGATGAGCAGTTCTTC. This translates into CSASPTRGSEDEQFF. The chain is built from TRBV20-1 and TRBJ2-1, with a possible D match to TRBD2 (6 bases). This CDR3 contains 15 residues. Germline-derived CDR1 and CDR2 are DFQATT and SNEGSKA (reference sequence). Between the trimmed V and J ends, which lost 3 bases and 8 bases, there was a span of 20 bases.

This clonotype was observed a handful of times. V is TRBV20-1 and J is TRBJ2-4, with D possibly TRBD1 on 6 matching bases. The CDR3 length is 17 residues. Per germline, CDR1 DFQATT and CDR2 SNEGSKA (reference sequence). V was trimmed by 0 bases and J by 13 bases, leaving 28 bases between them. CDR3 sequence (DNA): TGCAGTGCTAGAGAGATGCACAGGGTTACCAAAGCGAATCAACAGTACTTC. This gives the protein CSAREMHRVTKANQQYF.

The chain recombines TRBV20-1 with TRBJ2-3; tentative D call: TRBD2 (6 bases). The V and J ends lost 3 bases and 2 bases respectively, with 18 bases between them. Germline CDR1 DFQATT, CDR2 SNEGSKA (reference sequence). The CDR3 is made up of 16 amino acids. Here the CDR3 reads CSASKGLATFTDTQYF. The CDR3 DNA sequence: TGCAGTGCTAGTAAGGGTCTAGCGACCTTCACAGATACGCAGTATTTT.

This clonotype was seen ten or more times. This chain joins TRBV5-1 and TRBJ1-1; D is unresolved. This CDR3 has 13 amino acids. Trimming cost V 1 base and J 5 bases, with 9 bases left between them. Germline V gene sequence: CDR1 SGHRS, CDR2 YFSETQ. CDR3 region: CASSLSGRTEAFF. Here the CDR3 DNA reads TGCGCCAGCAGCTTGAGTGGTAGGACTGAAGCTTTCTTT.

This clonotype was detected a few times. This chain joins TRBV20-1 and TRBJ2-5, with TRBD2 matching 10 bases. This CDR3 is 15 amino acids long. Per the germline V gene, CDR1 is DFQATT and CDR2 is SNEGSKA (reference sequence). Losses at the gene ends were 3 bases for V and 4 bases for J; bases not matched to a gene: 8. The CDR3 reads CSASKAGGPSETQYF. The DNA for the CDR3 is TGCAGTGCTAGTAAAGCGGGAGGGCCGTCAGAGACCCAGTACTTC.

The V and J genes are TRBV4-2 and TRBJ2-5, with 9 bases lining up with TRBD2. There are 18 residues in the CDR3. The germline CDR1 and CDR2 sequences are LGHNA and YNFKEQ. The V gene end was trimmed by 4 bases and the J gene end by 1 base; junction bases not matched to a gene: 13. The CDR3 bases are TGTGCCAGCAGCCTTAATGTAGGCGTAGCGGGAGCCCAAGAGACCCAGTACTTC. Its protein is CASSLNVGVAGAQETQYF.

This clonotype was seen only a few times. The chain has TRBV5-1 and TRBJ2-1, with 8 bases aligning to TRBD1. Trimming cost V 1 base and J 5 bases; bases outside gene matches: 2. Per the germline V gene, CDR1 is SGHRS and CDR2 is YFSETQ. This CDR3 has 14 amino acids. This CDR3 reads CASSLRTGNNEQFF. Written as DNA, the CDR3 is TGCGCCAGCAGCTTGAGGACAGGGAACAATGAGCAGTTCTTC.

The chain employs TRBV12-3 or TRBV12-4 and TRBJ1-2; D may be TRBD1 (5 bases). The CDR3 contains 14 residues. The germline V and J ends were trimmed by 4 bases and 8 bases, with 17 bases remaining between them. CDR3 amino acids: CASSSGTFYPGYTF. For the CDR3, the DNA is TGTGCCAGCAGTTCCGGGACTTTCTACCCGGGCTACACCTTC.

This clonotype has just a few counts. The rearrangement joins TRBV5-1 to TRBJ2-2; TRBD2 matches 7 bases. This CDR3 is 16 amino acids long. The germline V gene encodes CDR1 SGHRS and CDR2 YFSETQ. The trim removed 1 base at V and 1 base at J, leaving 4 bases unmatched. The CDR3 loop reads CASSLSLAENTGELFF. CDR3 sequence (DNA): TGCGCCAGCAGCTTGAGTCTAGCGGAGAACACCGGGGAGCTGTTTTTT.

The genes are TRBV20-1 and TRBJ1-5; D not certain. The CDR3 is 16 residues long. Germline CDR1 and CDR2: DFQATT and SNEGSKA (reference sequence). Trimming stripped 3 bases from V and 0 bases from J, with 15 bases between. The CDR3 loop reads CSARRAGESSNQPQHF. The CDR3 region has the DNA TGCAGTGCTAGGCGGGCGGGAGAGTCTAGCAATCAGCCCCAGCATTTT.

There are a few counts of this clonotype. The CDR3 spells CASSYMGLAYNEQFF. CDR3 sequence (DNA): TGTGCCAGCAGTTACATGGGACTAGCCTACAATGAGCAGTTCTTC. The V call is TRBV6-2 or TRBV6-3, the J call TRBJ2-1, with TRBD2 matching 8 bases. J lost 2 bases, V lost 2 bases, and 2 bases had no gene match. Germline values: CDR1 MNHEY, CDR2 SVGEGT. This CDR3 has 15 residues.

This clonotype was seen more than once but under ten times. The V gene is TRBV4-1, the J gene TRBJ1-1, with D possibly matching TRBD1 (6 bases). Per the germline V gene, CDR1 is MGHRA and CDR2 is YSYEKL. This CDR3 has 15 residues. Deletions cut 0 bases from V and 5 bases from J, with 13 bases between. The CDR3 is CASSQDGRGGTEAFF. CDR3 DNA sequence: TGCGCCAGCAGCCAAGACGGTAGGGGGGGGACTGAAGCTTTCTTT.

This clonotype was seen more than once but under ten times. The rearrangement joins TRBV6-1 to TRBJ2-7; 9 bases line up with TRBD2. This CDR3 has 16 residues. The germline gives CDR1 MNHNS, CDR2 SASEGT. J gave up 3 bases and V 2 bases, and 8 bases lay outside the gene matches. Written as DNA, the CDR3 is TGTGCCAGCAGTGAAATCGGGCTAGCGGGGATCTACGAGCAGTACTTC. This translates into CASSEIGLAGIYEQYF.

V and J are TRBV7-6 and TRBJ2-6, with TRBD1 as a possible D gene (6 bases). The CDR3 is 16 residues long. V shed 3 bases and J shed 0 bases, with 9 bases lying between them. Germline loops: CDR1 SGHVS, CDR2 FNYEAQ. This CDR3 reads CASSFYRDSGANVLTF. The DNA for the CDR3 is TGTGCCAGCAGCTTCTACAGGGACTCTGGGGCCAACGTCCTGACTTTC.

This clonotype occurred a few times. This chain connects TRBV9 to TRBJ2-1, with 10 nucleotides matching TRBD2. V shed 0 bases and J 0 bases; nucleotides not matched to a gene: 3. Germline V gives CDR1 SGDLS, CDR2 YYNGEE. This CDR3 has 17 residues. CDR3 coding DNA: TGTGCCAGCAGCGTAGATAGCGGGAGGAGCTCCTACAATGAGCAGTTCTTC. It yields the protein CASSVDSGRSSYNEQFF.

This clonotype was counted between two and nine times. The rearrangement joins TRBV28 to TRBJ2-3, with D perhaps TRBD2 (5 bases). With 3 bases removed from V and 2 bases from J, the gap between germline ends came to 12 bases. This CDR3 is 15 amino acids long. Per germline, CDR1 MDHEN and CDR2 SYDVKM. The CDR3 here is CASSFGRRYTDTQYF. In nucleotides, the CDR3 is TGTGCCAGCAGTTTCGGACGGAGGTACACAGATACGCAGTATTTT.

The chain combines TRBV9 with TRBJ2-1, with 7 bases lining up with TRBD1. Germline V lookup: CDR1 SGDLS, CDR2 YYNGEE. The length of the CDR3 is 15 residues. Trimming cost V 6 bases and J 0 bases; bases outside gene matches: 6. This chain's CDR3 is CASTRTGVSYNEQFF. Here the CDR3 DNA reads TGTGCCAGCACCCGAACAGGGGTCTCCTACAATGAGCAGTTCTTC. The variable domain in full, completed from reference TRBV9 and TRBJ2-1, reads DSGVTQTPKHLITATGQRVTLRCSPRSGDLSVYWYQQSLDQGLQFLIQYYNGEERAKGNILERFSAQQFPDLHSELNLSSLELGDSALYFCASTRTGVSYNEQFFGPGTRLTVL.

V and J are TRBV12-3 or TRBV12-4 and TRBJ2-2, with D possibly TRBD1 on 5 matching bases. Trimming pared 6 bases from V and 1 base from J, leaving 12 bases between. The CDR3 extends over 15 amino acids. This CDR3 reads CASRRQMMNTGELFF. DNA of the CDR3: TGTGCCAGCAGGAGACAGATGATGAACACCGGGGAGCTGTTTTTT.

In nucleotides, the CDR3 is TGCGCCAGCAGCATGGGACTAGCGGGAGGCGGGTACGAGCAGTACTTC. This sequence encodes CASSMGLAGGGYEQYF. The rearrangement links TRBV5-1 to TRBJ2-7; 15 bases are a match to TRBD2. The CDR3 sequence is 16 residues long. Germline V gene data show CDR1 as SGHRS and CDR2 as YFSETQ. J gave up 4 bases and V 4 bases, and 6 bases lay outside the gene matches. The whole variable domain, filled in from reference TRBV5-1 and TRBJ2-7, reads KAGVTQTPRYLIKTRGQQVTLSCSPISGHRSVSWYQQTPGQGLQFLFEYFSETQRNKGNFPGRFSGRQFSNSRSEMNVSTLELGDSALYLCASSMGLAGGGYEQYFGPGTRLTVT.

This clonotype was recorded a few times. V and J are TRBV29-1 and TRBJ2-1; 11 nucleotides match TRBD1. Germline CDR1 reads SQVTM; CDR2 reads ANQGSEA. The V segment lost 7 bases and the J segment 7 bases; nucleotides outside the gene matches: 3. The CDR3 is made up of 12 amino acids. This CDR3 is CSGRDRGNEQFF. CDR3 nucleotide sequence: TGCAGCGGACGGGACAGGGGGAATGAGCAGTTCTTC.

The chain carries TRBV7-9 and TRBJ2-1; 7 bases match TRBD1. Losses at the gene ends were 4 bases for V and 3 bases for J; bases not matched to a gene: 12. The CDR3 has 17 amino acids. From germline, CDR1 is SEHNR and CDR2 FQNEAQ (reference sequence). The chain's CDR3 is CASSSLKSTGNYNEQFF. For the CDR3, the DNA is TGTGCCAGCAGCTCGCTGAAATCGACAGGGAACTACAATGAGCAGTTCTTC.

This chain connects TRBV18 to TRBJ2-2; possibly TRBD1 or TRBD2 for D (5 bases each). The germline V gene has CDR1 KGHSH and CDR2 LQKENI. V was trimmed by 0 bases and J by 2 bases, leaving 10 bases between them. CDR3 length: 16 amino acids. In DNA form, the CDR3 reads TGTGCCAGCTCACCACCGGGACCGGGAAACACCGGGGAGCTGTTTTTT. Its translation: CASSPPGPGNTGELFF.

The rearrangement links TRBV5-5 to TRBJ2-1; 8 bases map to TRBD2. The length of the CDR3 is 16 residues. Looked up from germline, CDR1 is SGHKS and CDR2 is YYEKEE (reference sequence). Trimming at V came to 2 bases and at J to 0 bases, leaving 4 bases not matched to a gene. CDR3 bases: TGTGCCAGCAGCTTATCCGGGAGGGACTCCTACAATGAGCAGTTCTTC. Residues: CASSLSGRDSYNEQFF.

The rearrangement links TRBV3-1 to TRBJ2-1; maybe TRBD2 (6 bases). Germline V gene lookup returns CDR1 LGHDT and CDR2 YNNKEL (reference sequence). This CDR3 has 18 residues. Trimming left V 1 base short and J 3 bases short, with 19 bases between. The CDR3 loop reads CASSQVFGGLRDYNEQFF. The CDR3 DNA is TGTGCCAGCAGCCAAGTTTTTGGAGGACTAAGAGACTACAATGAGCAGTTCTTC.

This chain joins TRBV14 and TRBJ1-3; 7 nucleotides match TRBD1. The junction had 5 bases not matched to a gene; V was cut back by 5 bases and J by 1 base. The CDR3 consists of 15 residues. Per germline, CDR1 SGHDN and CDR2 FVKESK. This chain's CDR3 is CASSGKQGSGNTIYF. CDR3 in DNA: TGTGCCAGCAGCGGGAAACAGGGGTCTGGAAACACCATATATTTT.

CDR3 protein: CATSDMGTSGSLGEQFF. The CDR3 DNA reads TGTGCCACCAGTGACATGGGGACTAGCGGGAGTTTGGGGGAGCAGTTCTTC. The rearrangement links TRBV24-1 to TRBJ2-1; 14 bases line up with TRBD2. The CDR3 runs 17 residues. Trimming at V came to 4 bases and at J to 10 bases, leaving 11 bases not matched to a gene. Looked up from germline, CDR1 is KGHDR and CDR2 is SFDVKD.